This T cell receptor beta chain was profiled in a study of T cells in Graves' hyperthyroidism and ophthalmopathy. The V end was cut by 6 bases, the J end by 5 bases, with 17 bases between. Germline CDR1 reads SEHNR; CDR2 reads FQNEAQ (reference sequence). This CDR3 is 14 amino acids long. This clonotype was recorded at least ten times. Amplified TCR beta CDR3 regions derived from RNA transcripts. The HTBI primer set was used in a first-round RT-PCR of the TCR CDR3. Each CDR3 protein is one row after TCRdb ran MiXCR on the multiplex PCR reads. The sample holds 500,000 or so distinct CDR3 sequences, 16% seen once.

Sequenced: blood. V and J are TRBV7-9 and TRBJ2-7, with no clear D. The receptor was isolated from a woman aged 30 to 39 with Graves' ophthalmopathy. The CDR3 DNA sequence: TGTGCCAGCAGTCCTCGCGTGGTAGGAAACGAGCAGTACTTC. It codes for CASSPRVVGNEQYF.